The rows below give T cell receptor beta chains drawn from one sample of a study of cytomegalovirus exposure and HLA in healthy donors. Clones were sequenced by immunoSEQ multiplex PCR, and TCRdb holds only the in-frame ones, with some missing. The sample yields roughly 92,000 clones, approximately 80% seen once. The specimen was PBMCs. The receptors come from a man aged 45-65 years in good health and CMV-seropositive. CDR3s include the opening cysteine and the closing phenylalanine or tryptophan. D genes are given only for firm matches. A clone size is listed for some rows: how often the clone was seen (once, few, many), or a class if it is expanded.

v_call	clone_size	j_call	d_call	cdr3_aa	cdr3_nt
TRBV10-3	-	TRBJ2-1	TRBD1	CAISDMDRGHNEQFF	TGTGCCATCAGTGATATGGACAGGGGCCACAATGAGCAGTTCTTC
TRBV29-1	-	TRBJ2-5	-	CSVVLALQETQYF	TGCAGCGTTGTTTTGGCCCTCCAAGAGACCCAGTACTTC
TRBV10-3	-	TRBJ2-7	-	CAISDPLGGPSYEQYF	TGTGCCATCAGTGATCCGCTTGGAGGGCCCTCCTACGAGCAGTACTTC
TRBV29-1	-	TRBJ2-1	TRBD2	CSVGVAGGNEQFF	TGCAGCGTTGGGGTAGCGGGAGGCAATGAGCAGTTCTTC
TRBV10-1	-	TRBJ2-1	-	CASSFGGPYNEQFF	TGCGCCAGCAGTTTTGGCGGGCCCTACAATGAGCAGTTCTTC
TRBV30	once	TRBJ2-3	-	CAWRAGLGMDTQYF	TGTGCCTGGAGGGCGGGTCTAGGAATGGATACGCAGTATTTT
TRBV9	once	TRBJ2-2	TRBD1	CASSTPDRGAAGELFF	TGTGCCAGCAGCACTCCGGACAGGGGGGCCGCCGGGGAGCTGTTTTTT
TRBV6-5	few	TRBJ1-4	-	CASSLGQQQEKLFF	TGTGCCAGCAGTTTGGGACAACAACAGGAGAAACTGTTTTTT
TRBV7-9	-	TRBJ2-1	TRBD2	CSSSSTSGRDEQFF	TGTTCCAGCAGCTCCACTAGCGGGAGGGATGAGCAGTTCTTC
TRBV4-1	-	TRBJ2-1	-	CASSQASDGERQFF	TGCGCCAGCAGCCAGGCATCGGACGGGGAGCGGCAGTTCTTC
TRBV5-4	-	TRBJ2-1	TRBD1	CASSLNRGAQNNNEQFF	TGTGCCAGCAGCTTGAACAGGGGAGCCCAAAACAACAATGAGCAGTTCTTC
TRBV7-8	-	TRBJ2-6	-	CASSLRFGRRTSGANGLTF	TGTGCCAGCAGCTTAAGATTCGGACGCCGGACCTCTGGGGCCAACGGCCTGACTTTC
TRBV5-5	-	TRBJ2-5	TRBD2	CASSERREGVETQYF	TGTGCCAGCAGCGAACGGCGGGAGGGCGTGGAGACCCAGTACTTC
TRBV4-1	once	TRBJ1-2	TRBD1	CASSQHPGQKNYGYTF	TGCGCCAGCAGCCAGCATCCGGGACAGAAGAACTATGGCTACACCTTC
TRBV7-9	-	TRBJ2-1	-	CASSLVANEQFF	TGTGCCAGCAGCTTAGTAGCTAATGAGCAGTTCTTC
TRBV4-1	-	TRBJ2-3	TRBD2	CASSRTSSADTQYF	TGCGCCAGCAGCCGGACTAGCTCGGCAGATACGCAGTATTTT
TRBV19	-	TRBJ1-5	-	CASSVGNQPQHF	TGTGCCTCATCGGTGGGCAATCAGCCCCAGCATTTT
TRBV11-1	-	TRBJ2-7	-	CASSLRISSGEQYF	TGTGCCAGCAGCTTAAGGATTAGCTCTGGGGAGCAGTACTTC
TRBV4-3	-	TRBJ2-7	-	CASSQGGRSYEQYF	TGCGCCAGCAGCCAAGGAGGGAGAAGTTACGAGCAGTACTTC
TRBV7-9	-	TRBJ1-1	-	CASISGEMNTEAFF	TGTGCCAGCATCTCGGGAGAGATGAACACTGAAGCTTTCTTT
TRBV7-9	few	TRBJ1-3	-	CASSLALGGYTIYF	TGTGCCAGCAGCTTAGCGCTAGGAGGATACACCATATATTTT
TRBV6-6	-	TRBJ1-1	-	CASGIGEWNTEAFF	TGTGCCAGCGGCATAGGAGAGTGGAACACTGAAGCTTTCTTT
TRBV19	-	TRBJ2-6	TRBD2	CASNYGLVILSGANGLTF	TGTGCCAGTAATTACGGACTAGTGATTCTCTCTGGGGCCAACGGCCTGACTTTC
TRBV19	-	TRBJ1-3	TRBD1	CASSIPPGQVRGNTIYF	TGTGCCAGTAGCATACCTCCGGGACAGGTCCGAGGAAACACCATATATTTT
TRBV18	few	TRBJ1-2	TRBD1	CASYETGGYGYTF	TGTGCCAGCTACGAGACAGGGGGCTATGGCTACACCTTC
TRBV18	-	TRBJ1-1	-	CASSPYSNVNTEAFF	TGTGCCAGCTCACCATATAGCAATGTGAACACTGAAGCTTTCTTT